The T cell receptor (beta chain) described here comes from a study of molecular identifiers for immune sequencing clone quantification. One entry per CDR3 protein, called by TCRdb with MiXCR from the PCR reads. The repertoire holds a few hundred thousand distinct CDR3 sequences, 24% seen once, with about 0.71% in the top ten. Sorting captured naive CD8 T cells as CD8+CD4-CCR7+CD45RA+. Germline assignment: CDR1 ENHRY and CDR2 SYGVKD. CDR3 length: 15 residues. V lost 10 bases and J lost 2; bases outside the gene matches: 8. The sequenced sample was naive CD8+ T cells from blood, with Jurkat cell RNA spiked in. Sample subset: FACS-sorted CD8+CD4-CCR7+CD45RA+ naive T cells. The clonotype was recovered from a human donor in good health. Some libraries in this study had Jurkat cell RNA spiked in. The V gene is TRBV10-3, the J gene TRBJ1-4; 9 positions agree with TRBD1. The chain's CDR3 is CASTGGRETNEKLFF. In DNA form, the CDR3 reads TGTGCCAGTACAGGGGGCCGAGAGACTAATGAAAAACTGTTTTTT.